Sequencing of this TCR beta chain was carried out in a study of blood T cell repertoires in COVID-19 (dated by TCRdb to the early 2020s). The study in broad terms: Samples from collaborators originated in the United States, Italy and Spain and spanned both the acute and convalescent phases of COVID-19. The prospective study material was composed of cDNA or gDNA derived from T cells, B-cell-depleted T cells, or PBMCs. Deeply sampled blood TCRbeta repertoires from subjects exposed to, actively infected with, or recovered from COVID-19 were included in the dataset. The repertoires were made available in a free public database intended to serve as a resource for research on the immune response to SARS-CoV-2. Samples came from the ongoing ImmuneRACE study (first 160 participants) plus 1,254 subjects from 6 global collaborators. Sample metadata almost always included a de-identified subject ID, COVID-19 status, age in years and sex. Where HLA class I and class II types were available, the types were taken from metadata supplied by the sample provider, not from assay-based typing.

From the cysteine through the phenylalanine, the CDR3 covers 14 amino acids. The kept DNA is CDR3 alone, 42 bases in frame from the first base. From a lookup of the germline V gene, CDR1 and CDR2 are MNHEY and SVGAGI. V is pruned by 7 bases and J by 1 base, leaving 3 bases of the junction without a gene match. On this clone: It has no known antigen specificity. There are no base qualities to consult, and no much larger clone falls within one base.

The immunoSEQ Assay, a bias-controlled multiplex PCR, was used to amplify TCRbeta CDR3 regions from genomic DNA. In the source study's methods: Nucleated cell counts per sample were estimated from amplification of reference gene primers within the assay. To quantify the absolute abundance of each unique TCRbeta CDR3 rearrangement, sequence reads were collapsed and filtered. For each sample, productive Simpson clonality was calculated by taking the square root of Simpson's diversity index across productive rearrangements. TCRdb retrieved this table from immuneACCESS and kept in-frame rearrangements only. Not all clones are present; in checked studies, unresolved V genes account for under half, and no reason is known for the remainder. That table is the source of V, J and clone size, and D and trimming were worked out from the DNA. Within this sample are about 300,000 clones, with under 90% of them counted one time only. The top ten constitute less than 11% of the sample.

Participants in the prospective study were enrolled through a virtual design, were aged roughly 18 to 100 years, and lived in 24 United States geographic areas. In the prospective study, participants were assigned to cohorts based on the clinical history participants reported in a screening survey and a study questionnaire. For ImmuneRACE Cohort 3, a participant was defined as recovered based on two consecutive negative NP/OP PCR tests, clearance by a healthcare professional, or resolution of symptoms. Each participant in the prospective study had whole blood, serum and a nasopharyngeal or oropharyngeal swab collected by mobile phlebotomists. Prospective study participants could optionally give additional blood draws and questionnaires over an approximately two-month period. Before DNA extraction, prospective study blood samples were shipped either frozen or at room temperature. What the authors observed across the whole study: How much clinical and demographic metadata was included differed by source and by participant, and the metadata was provided uncurated.

Sequencing was done on a sample of PBMCs or T cells enriched from blood (not recorded which). The rearrangement combines TRBV6-5 with TRBJ1-1; 10 middle bases align to TRBD1. The receptor was derived from a woman aged 18-29 years who had recovered from COVID-19. The CDR3 amino acid sequence is: CASIRTGGNTEAFF. The sequenced DNA is TGTGCCAGCATCAGGACAGGGGGGAACACTGAAGCTTTCTTT.